The rows below give T cell receptor beta chains drawn from one sample of a study of OX40 agonist ivuxolimab in advanced cancers. Measured with immunoSEQ multiplex PCR; TCRdb has only the in-frame clones, and not every one. The sample holds some 70,000 clones, approximately 89% seen once. Sequenced material: CD4+ or CD8+ T cells sorted from blood, taken in a trial of the OX40 agonist ivuxolimab. The receptors derive from an adult with an advanced solid tumor such as melanoma, head and neck, liver or kidney cancer. CDR3s include the opening cysteine and the closing phenylalanine or tryptophan. The D gene is left open where the match is weak. Some rows have no size entry. The others give once, few or many, or a class for an expanded clone.

>NA|TRBJ2-2|NA|TRBV9
CASSPSNTGELFF
TGTGCCAGCAGCCCGTCGAACACCGGGGAGCTGTTTTTT
>once|TRBJ2-1|TRBD2|TRBV5-1
CASSLGTSGSYNEQFF
TGCGCCAGCAGCTTGGGGACTAGCGGCTCCTACAATGAGCAGTTCTTC
>NA|TRBJ2-3|NA|TRBV7-2
CASSLAAGWSTDTQYF
TGTGCCAGCAGCTTAGCGGCGGGGTGGAGCACAGATACGCAGTATTTT
>NA|TRBJ2-6|TRBD2|TRBV5-4
CASSSALAGLFSGANVLTF
TGTGCCAGCAGCTCCGCCCTAGCGGGGTTGTTCTCTGGGGCCAACGTCCTGACTTTC
>NA|TRBJ1-2|NA|TRBV14
CASSQGQGGYGYTF
TGTGCCAGCAGCCAGGGCCAGGGAGGCTATGGCTACACCTTC
>once|TRBJ2-5|TRBD2|TRBV6-6
CASSPSGGRETQYF
TGTGCCAGCAGTCCGTCGGGGGGGAGGGAGACCCAGTACTTC
>NA|TRBJ2-7|TRBD1|TRBV6-1
CATQGDRFSYEQYF
TGTGCCACCCAGGGGGACAGGTTTTCCTACGAGCAGTACTTC
>NA|TRBJ1-2|NA|TRBV21-1
CASSKAGTGKGYTF
TGTGCCAGCAGCAAAGCCGGGACAGGGAAGGGCTACACCTTC
>NA|TRBJ1-4|NA|TRBV18
CASSPPGAGEKLFF
TGTGCCAGCTCACCGCCGGGGGCGGGGGAAAAACTGTTTTTT
>NA|TRBJ1-1|NA|TRBV5-4
CASSLDLNTEAFF
TGTGCCAGCAGCTTAGACTTGAACACTGAAGCTTTCTTT
>NA|TRBJ1-6|NA|TRBV25-1
CASSELGMGSPLHF
TGTGCCAGCAGTGAATTGGGTATGGGTTCACCCCTCCACTTT
>once|TRBJ2-3|TRBD1|TRBV5-1
CASSKGQGRDHTDTQYF
TGCGCCAGCAGCAAAGGACAGGGGAGGGATCATACAGATACGCAGTATTTT
>few|TRBJ1-2|TRBD1|TRBV7-2
CASSFGQGDGYTF
TGTGCCAGCAGCTTCGGACAGGGGGATGGCTACACCTTC
>NA|TRBJ2-4|TRBD1|TRBV5-8
CASSLSGTGAGAKNIQYF
TGTGCCAGCAGCTTATCCGGGACAGGGGCTGGGGCCAAAAACATTCAGTACTTC
>once|TRBJ2-1|NA|TRBV7-8
CASSSRWTLGSYNEQFF
TGTGCCAGCAGCTCTCGATGGACACTAGGCTCCTACAATGAGCAGTTCTTC
>NA|TRBJ2-1|NA|TRBV5-1
CASSLGSPRADEQFF
TGCGCCAGCAGCTTGGGTTCCCCGAGGGCTGATGAGCAGTTCTTC
>few|TRBJ2-1|TRBD1|TRBV6-5
CASSAGGRSYNEQFF
TGTGCCAGCAGTGCAGGGGGCAGGTCCTACAATGAGCAGTTCTTC
>NA|TRBJ1-5|NA|TRBV2
CASRSSNQPQHF
TGTGCCAGTCGTTCTAGCAATCAGCCCCAGCATTTT
>few|TRBJ1-4|NA|TRBV5-1
CASSLGQVNEKLFF
TGCGCCAGCAGCTTGGGACAGGTTAATGAAAAACTGTTTTTT
>once|TRBJ1-2|NA|TRBV5-4
CASSFRTVNYGYTF
TGTGCCAGCAGCTTCCGGACAGTTAACTATGGCTACACCTTC
>NA|TRBJ2-1|NA|TRBV5-1
CASSLRVGSGNEQFF
TGCGCCAGCAGCTTGAGAGTAGGGTCGGGGAATGAGCAGTTCTTC
>once|TRBJ1-4|NA|TRBV2
CASSVDIREKLFF
TGTGCCAGCAGTGTGGACATACGGGAAAAACTGTTTTTT
>NA|TRBJ2-7|NA|TRBV7-9
CASSAGIYEQYF
TGTGCCAGCAGTGCAGGGATCTACGAGCAGTACTTC
>once|TRBJ1-2|NA|TRBV7-2
CASSLYSGGNYGYTF
TGTGCCAGCAGCTTATATTCCGGGGGTAACTATGGCTACACCTTC
>NA|TRBJ2-2|TRBD1|TRBV6-5
CASSPGQVNAELFF
TGTGCCAGCAGTCCCGGACAGGTTAATGCGGAGCTGTTTTTT
>NA|TRBJ1-4|NA|TRBV10-3
CATRGFGGHEKLFF
TGTGCCACCCGCGGGTTTGGGGGGCACGAAAAACTGTTTTTT
>NA|TRBJ1-2|NA|TRBV2
CASTQKRVGYTF
TGTGCCAGCACCCAAAAGCGGGTTGGCTACACCTTC
>NA|TRBJ2-1|TRBD2|TRBV7-2
CASSSSGGAGNEQFF
TGTGCCAGCAGCTCTAGCGGGGGGGCCGGTAATGAGCAGTTCTTC
>NA|TRBJ1-6|TRBD1|TRBV7-9
CASSLLTGAGNSPLHF
TGTGCCAGCAGCTTACTAACAGGGGCTGGGAATTCACCCCTCCACTTT
>NA|TRBJ2-7|NA|TRBV30
CAFSVGRIQSYEQYF
TGTGCCTTCTCCGTCGGACGGATACAGTCCTACGAGCAGTACTTC
>NA|TRBJ1-1|NA|TRBV6-5
CASRRTHNTEAFF
TGTGCCAGCAGGAGGACACATAACACTGAAGCTTTCTTT